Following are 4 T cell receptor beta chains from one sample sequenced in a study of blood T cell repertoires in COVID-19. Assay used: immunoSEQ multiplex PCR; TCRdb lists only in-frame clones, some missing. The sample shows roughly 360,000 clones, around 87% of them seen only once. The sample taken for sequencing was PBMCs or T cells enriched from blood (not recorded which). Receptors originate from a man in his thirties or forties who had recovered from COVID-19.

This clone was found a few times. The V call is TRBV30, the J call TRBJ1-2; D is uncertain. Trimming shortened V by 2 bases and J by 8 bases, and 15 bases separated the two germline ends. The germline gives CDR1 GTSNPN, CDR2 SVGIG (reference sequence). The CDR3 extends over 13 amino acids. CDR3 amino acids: CAWSMAENWGYTF. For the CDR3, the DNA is TGTGCCTGGAGTATGGCGGAAAATTGGGGCTACACCTTC.

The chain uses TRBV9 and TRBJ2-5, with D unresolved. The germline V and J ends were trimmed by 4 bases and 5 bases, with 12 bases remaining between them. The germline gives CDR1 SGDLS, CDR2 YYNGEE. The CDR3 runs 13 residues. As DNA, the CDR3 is TGTGCCAGCAGCCCCCGCGACTGGGAGACCCAGTACTTC. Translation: CASSPRDWETQYF.

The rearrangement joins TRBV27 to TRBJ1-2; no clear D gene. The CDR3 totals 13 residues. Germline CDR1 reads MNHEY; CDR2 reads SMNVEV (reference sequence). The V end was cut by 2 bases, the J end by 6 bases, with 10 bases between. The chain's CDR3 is CASSLRGADGYTF. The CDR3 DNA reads TGTGCCAGCAGTTTACGGGGAGCTGATGGCTACACCTTC.

CDR3 sequence: CASKPGQGRETQYF. The CDR3 DNA sequence: TGCGCCAGCAAGCCGGGACAGGGTCGAGAGACCCAGTACTTC. This sequence joins TRBV10-1 and TRBJ2-5, with 9 nucleotides matching TRBD1. J lost 4 bases, V lost 7 bases, and 7 bases had no gene match. CDR3 length equals 14 residues. Germline CDR1 is WNHNN and CDR2 is SYGVQD (reference sequence).